The clone carrying this T cell receptor (beta chain) was counted a few times. TCRdb analysed the 5' RACE reads with MiXCR anew, one entry per CDR3 protein. The sample contains 250,000 to 300,000 distinct CDR3 sequences, about 8% of which appear only once. The data are from a study of identical twins. CDR3 length equals 15 residues. This sample also belongs to another study, concerning yellow fever vaccine responses in identical twins.

The sequenced material came from CD8+ T cells sorted from blood. The chain has TRBV21-1 and TRBJ2-7; TRBD1, as called in the table, went unchecked against the DNA. TRBV21-1 is described as a pseudogene. The clonotype comes from a woman between 18 and 29 years old in good health. CDR3 in amino acids: CASSHRDPGCHEQYF. CDR3 nucleotide sequence: TGTGCCAGCAGCCACCGGGACCCGGGGTGCCACGAGCAGTACTTC.